This is a list of T cell receptor beta chains from one sample in a study of T cell responses to AZD1222 COVID-19 vaccine. The data were produced by immunoSEQ multiplex PCR, yet TCRdb's version contains in-frame clones alone and is incomplete. The data contain 150,000 to 200,000 clones, 92% of them singletons. The source material was peripheral blood, sampled 28 days after the second AZD1222 dose. The receptors originated from an adult who received the AZD1222 COVID-19 vaccine. CDR3s include the opening cysteine and the closing phenylalanine or tryptophan. D genes are given only for firm matches. Rows may omit the clone size; those that give it use once, few, many or a size class.

J gene: TRBJ1-1
clone size: -
D gene: -
V gene: TRBV7-2
CDR3 DNA: TGTGCCAGCAGTCTAGCGTACAGCGAAGCTTTCTTT
CDR3 protein: CASSLAYSEAFF

J gene: TRBJ1-1
clone size: -
D gene: -
V gene: TRBV11-2
CDR3 DNA: TGTGCCAGCAGCTCCCCCATAGGGGAGGCTTTCTTT
CDR3 protein: CASSSPIGEAFF

J gene: TRBJ2-2
clone size: -
D gene: TRBD1
V gene: TRBV25-1
CDR3 DNA: TGTGCCAGCAGTGCACAGGGGGAGGTCGGGGAGCTGTTTTTT
CDR3 protein: CASSAQGEVGELFF

J gene: TRBJ1-1
clone size: -
D gene: -
V gene: TRBV18
CDR3 DNA: TGTGCCAGCTCACCCTCGGGGGGCGGGGTGAACACTGAAGCTTTCTTT
CDR3 protein: CASSPSGGGVNTEAFF

J gene: TRBJ2-6
clone size: -
D gene: -
V gene: TRBV2
CDR3 DNA: TGTGCCAGCAGTGAAGATGGGGTGTCCTCTGGGGCCAACGTCCTGACTTTC
CDR3 protein: CASSEDGVSSGANVLTF

J gene: TRBJ2-4
clone size: -
D gene: TRBD1
V gene: TRBV28
CDR3 DNA: TGTGCCAGCAGTCTAAGACAGGGTTTGGACAAAAACATTCAGTACTTC
CDR3 protein: CASSLRQGLDKNIQYF

J gene: TRBJ2-2
clone size: -
D gene: -
V gene: TRBV25-1
CDR3 DNA: TGTGCCAGCCGCCCTAAATCTCTCGGGGAGCTGTTTTTT
CDR3 protein: CASRPKSLGELFF

J gene: TRBJ2-5
clone size: -
D gene: -
V gene: TRBV12-3/TRBV12-4
CDR3 DNA: TGTGCCAGCAGCGGCAGAAGGAAGACCCAGTACTTC
CDR3 protein: CASSGRRKTQYF

J gene: TRBJ1-4
clone size: -
D gene: TRBD1
V gene: TRBV7-9
CDR3 DNA: TGTGCCAGCAGCCAGACAGGGAGTAGTGAAAAACTGTTTTTT
CDR3 protein: CASSQTGSSEKLFF

J gene: TRBJ2-7
clone size: -
D gene: -
V gene: TRBV2
CDR3 DNA: TGTGCCAGCAGTGTTGACTACGAGCAGTACTTC
CDR3 protein: CASSVDYEQYF

J gene: TRBJ2-7
clone size: -
D gene: -
V gene: TRBV15
CDR3 DNA: TGTGCCACCAGCAGACAGCTGGGGGTCTACGAGCAGTACTTC
CDR3 protein: CATSRQLGVYEQYF

J gene: TRBJ1-2
clone size: -
D gene: -
V gene: TRBV11-2
CDR3 DNA: TGTGCCAGCAGCTTAGACCACAGCCTATACCTTCGGGGCTACACCTTC
CDR3 protein: CASSLDHSLYLRGYTF

J gene: TRBJ1-2
clone size: once
D gene: -
V gene: TRBV12-3/TRBV12-4
CDR3 DNA: TGTGCCAGCAGCCCCGGGTGGTATGGCTACACCTTC
CDR3 protein: CASSPGWYGYTF

J gene: TRBJ2-3
clone size: -
D gene: TRBD2
V gene: TRBV25-1
CDR3 DNA: TGTGCCAGCAGTGGAAAGCGGGGACCCCCAGATACGCAGTATTTT
CDR3 protein: CASSGKRGPPDTQYF

J gene: TRBJ1-2
clone size: -
D gene: -
V gene: TRBV7-2
CDR3 DNA: TGTGCCAGCAGGCCCCGTGGTGATTTCTATGGCTACACCTTC
CDR3 protein: CASRPRGDFYGYTF

J gene: TRBJ1-5
clone size: -
D gene: TRBD1
V gene: TRBV6-4
CDR3 DNA: TGTGCCAGCAGTGGCAGGGGGAGCAATCAGCCCCAGCATTTT
CDR3 protein: CASSGRGSNQPQHF

J gene: TRBJ2-1
clone size: -
D gene: TRBD2
V gene: TRBV6-1
CDR3 DNA: TGTGCCAGCAGTGAAGCTAGCGGGGGTTACAATGAGCAGTTCTTC
CDR3 protein: CASSEASGGYNEQFF

J gene: TRBJ1-2
clone size: -
D gene: -
V gene: TRBV5-5
CDR3 DNA: TGTGCCAGCAGCTTGGCAGGGGCGGACTATGGCTACACCTTC
CDR3 protein: CASSLAGADYGYTF

J gene: TRBJ1-1
clone size: -
D gene: -
V gene: TRBV11-2
CDR3 DNA: TGTGCCAGCAGCTTAGGGAGGGGGGGGCAGACTGAAGCTTTCTTT
CDR3 protein: CASSLGRGGQTEAFF

J gene: TRBJ1-3
clone size: -
D gene: -
V gene: TRBV12-5
CDR3 DNA: TGTGCTAGTAAAGCCGGGGGAACCTCTGGAAACACCATATATTTT
CDR3 protein: CASKAGGTSGNTIYF

J gene: TRBJ1-2
clone size: -
D gene: TRBD1
V gene: TRBV6-1
CDR3 DNA: TGTGCCAGCAGTGAAGCGGGACAGACTTATATTTCTAACTATGGCTACACCTTC
CDR3 protein: CASSEAGQTYISNYGYTF

J gene: TRBJ1-2
clone size: -
D gene: TRBD1
V gene: TRBV2
CDR3 DNA: TGTGCCAGCAAAAGAGGAACAGGGGCCTATGGCTACACCTTC
CDR3 protein: CASKRGTGAYGYTF

J gene: TRBJ1-1
clone size: -
D gene: TRBD1
V gene: TRBV14
CDR3 DNA: TGTGCCAGCAGCCCACGGTTGGGACAGGGGTGGACTGAAGCTTTCTTT
CDR3 protein: CASSPRLGQGWTEAFF

J gene: TRBJ1-2
clone size: -
D gene: -
V gene: TRBV27
CDR3 DNA: TGTGCCAGCCGTCGCGGCCAGGGGACCTATGGCTACACCTTC
CDR3 protein: CASRRGQGTYGYTF

J gene: TRBJ1-2
clone size: -
D gene: -
V gene: TRBV5-6
CDR3 DNA: TGTGCCAGCAGCTTGAGGGCAGGGACCTATGGCTACACCTTC
CDR3 protein: CASSLRAGTYGYTF

J gene: TRBJ2-7
clone size: once
D gene: -
V gene: TRBV5-5
CDR3 DNA: TGTGCCAGCAGCCCCCGGGAGCCGGGCTACGAGCAGTACTTC
CDR3 protein: CASSPREPGYEQYF

J gene: TRBJ1-1
clone size: -
D gene: -
V gene: TRBV3-1/TRBV3-2
CDR3 DNA: TGTGCCAGCAGCCAAGGAGGTCTTACAGGTAGCTTCTTT
CDR3 protein: CASSQGGLTGSFF

J gene: TRBJ1-1
clone size: once
D gene: -
V gene: TRBV27
CDR3 DNA: TGTGCCAGCAGTGCATTGGAGAACACTGAAGCTTTCTTT
CDR3 protein: CASSALENTEAFF

J gene: TRBJ1-1
clone size: -
D gene: -
V gene: TRBV27
CDR3 DNA: TGTGCCAGCAGGCCTCTCGGGGTTGGGGTGAACACTGAAGCTTTCTTT
CDR3 protein: CASRPLGVGVNTEAFF

J gene: TRBJ1-1
clone size: -
D gene: -
V gene: TRBV18
CDR3 DNA: TGTGCCAGCTCAGGGTTTCTCGGGGATACGAACACTGAAGCTTTCTTT
CDR3 protein: CASSGFLGDTNTEAFF

J gene: TRBJ1-5
clone size: -
D gene: TRBD1
V gene: TRBV30
CDR3 DNA: TGTGCCTGGTCAGCCGGGACAGGCGGGACTTTGGGCAATCAGCCCCAGCATTTT
CDR3 protein: CAWSAGTGGTLGNQPQHF

J gene: TRBJ1-5
clone size: once
D gene: -
V gene: TRBV18
CDR3 DNA: TGTGCCAGCTCACTTAACCGGGGAGGGGATAGCAATCAGCCCCAGCATTTT
CDR3 protein: CASSLNRGGDSNQPQHF